The T cell receptor beta chain under discussion was sequenced for a study of CD8+CD57+ T cells in acquired aplastic anemia. About the study: Sorted CD4+ and CD8+ cells yielded DNA averaging around 3 ug.

Concerning this clonotype itself: Its antigen remains unknown.

The study, taken as a whole, reports: Patients and controls were not found to differ significantly in CD8+ Simpson's diversity. Patients had approximately 30 CD8+ CDR3 sequences in common with controls (the shared set).

Profiles of TCR beta VDJ and CDR3 were generated from a genomic DNA template. TCRdb processed the reads anew with MiXCR; each CDR3 protein has one entry. The profile shows 350,000 to 450,000 distinct CDR3 sequences, approximately 70% of them singletons. Germline CDR1 and CDR2: DFQATT and SNEGSKA (reference sequence). The CDR3 sequence is 13 residues long. J was trimmed by 11 bases and V by 2 bases; bases with no gene match: 8. The sample was sorted CD4+, CD8+, or CD8+CD57+ T cells (not recorded which) from PBMCs. The receptor was derived from a human donor in good health, serving as a control. The gene calls are TRBV20-1 and TRBJ1-4, with 7 positions matching TRBD1. Written as DNA, the CDR3 is TGCAGTGCTAGACAGACAGGGTCCTATAAACTGTTTTTT. This encodes CSARQTGSYKLFF.